This passage covers 14 T cell receptor beta chains from one sample sequenced in a study of Graves' ophthalmopathy and Graves' hyperthyroidism. The authors amplified TCR beta CDR3 regions from RNA transcripts. HTBI-primed RT-PCR formed the first round, and a multiplex PCR formed the second. TCRdb reprocessed the multiplex PCR reads with MiXCR, giving one entry per CDR3 protein. The sample contains 900,000 to 1,200,000 distinct CDR3 sequences, about 36% of which appear only once. Sample: peripheral blood or thyroid tissue (not recorded which). The receptors were sampled from an adult man with Graves' hyperthyroidism.

This clonotype was seen just once. CDR3 bases: TGTGCCAGCAGTTTAAATGGGGGGTCCAGCACAGATACGCAGTATTTT. Its protein product is CASSLNGGSSTDTQYF. The chain couples TRBV14 to TRBJ2-3; TRBD2 is a possible D gene (6 bases). Germline CDR1 is SGHDN and CDR2 is FVKESK. V was trimmed by 6 bases and J by 0 bases, leaving 16 bases between them. There are 16 residues in the CDR3.

This clonotype was picked up many times. The chain joins TRBV7-2 to TRBJ2-2, with D possibly called TRBD1 or TRBD2 (6 bases each). This CDR3 contains 17 residues. V was pared by 1 base and J by 6 bases, with 18 bases between. The germline V gene encodes CDR1 SGHTA and CDR2 FQGNSA. The CDR3 sequence: CASSLVVGGAGAGELFF. The CDR3 DNA follows: TGTGCCAGCAGCTTAGTGGTCGGGGGCGCAGGGGCCGGGGAGCTGTTTTTT.

The chain employs TRBV7-2 and TRBJ2-7, with a tentative D call TRBD1 (9 bases). TRBJ2-5 matches the DNA end more closely, so the J call is doubtful. CDR1 is SGHTA and CDR2 is FQGNSA in the germline V gene. CDR3 size: 20 residues. This CDR3 reads CASSLTGGNTGTGFQETQYF. In nucleotides, the CDR3 is TGTGCCAGCAGCCTGACGGGGGGGAACACCGGGACAGGGTTCCAAGAGACCCAGTACTTC.

V usage is TRBV24-1 and J usage is TRBJ2-6; the D gene could be TRBD1 or TRBD2 (7 bases each). V was trimmed by 5 bases and J by 12 bases, leaving 13 bases between them. This CDR3 is 13 amino acids long. Germline assignment: CDR1 KGHDR and CDR2 SFDVKD. CDR3 DNA: TGTGCCACCAGTGGACAGGGCGGGGGCGTCCTGACTTTC. Translated, it gives CATSGQGGGVLTF.

The J gene is TRBJ2-7, the V gene TRBV4-3; no reliable D call. The CDR3 loop spans 16 amino acids. Per the germline V gene, CDR1 is LGHNA and CDR2 is YSLEER. Trimming cost V 0 bases and J 3 bases, with 15 bases left between them. The CDR3 region is CASSQEGLTKGYEQYF. CDR3 in DNA: TGCGCCAGCAGCCAAGAGGGCCTCACGAAGGGCTACGAGCAGTACTTC.

CDR3 loop: CASGPSGTGDIEQYF. CDR3 coding DNA: TGTGCCTCCGGACCCTCCGGGACAGGGGACATCGAGCAGTACTTC. This chain connects TRBV10-3 to TRBJ2-7; 10 bases map to TRBD1. This CDR3 is built from 15 residues. From germline, CDR1 is ENHRY and CDR2 SYGVKD. Trimming at V came to 11 bases and at J to 6 bases, leaving 16 bases not matched to a gene.

This clonotype was counted ten times or more. This sequence joins TRBV7-8 and TRBJ2-5; no firm D call. V lost 1 base and J lost 5, with 8 bases in between. Germline V lookup: CDR1 SGHVS, CDR2 FQNEAQ. This CDR3 has 13 residues. CDR3 in amino acids: CASSLGAFETQYF. DNA of the CDR3: TGTGCCAGCAGCTTAGGAGCGTTTGAGACCCAGTACTTC.

V is TRBV6-4 and J is TRBJ2-3; TRBD2 might be the D (6 bases). Trimming pared 9 bases from V and 2 bases from J, leaving 15 bases between. Germline V gene sequence: CDR1 MRHNA, CDR2 SNTAGT. CDR3 length equals 14 residues. CDR3 sequence reads: CARHSREDTDTQYF. CDR3 nucleotide sequence: TGTGCCAGACACTCCAGGGAGGACACAGATACGCAGTATTTT.

This clonotype was seen many times. The chain joins TRBV20-1 to TRBJ2-7; D is uncertain. The CDR3 totals 15 residues. Germline V lookup: CDR1 DFQATT, CDR2 SNEGSKA (reference sequence). V dropped 4 bases and J dropped 1 base, with 17 bases sitting between them. CDR3 in DNA: TGCAGTGCTAACGAGCCGCTGGGCCTATCCTACGAGCAGTACTTC. It specifies CSANEPLGLSYEQYF.

V and J are TRBV6-5 and TRBJ2-7, with 7 nucleotides matching TRBD2. V trimming: 4 bases; J trimming: 3 bases; junction bases outside the gene matches: 9. CDR1 is MNHEY and CDR2 is SVGAGI in the germline V gene. The CDR3 is 15 amino acids. The CDR3 reads CASSWAGAGNYEQYF. Written as DNA, the CDR3 is TGTGCCAGCAGTTGGGCGGGAGCGGGCAACTACGAGCAGTACTTC.

This clonotype showed up many times. This sequence joins TRBV9 and TRBJ1-1; D possibly corresponds to TRBD1 (6 bases). V was clipped by 0 bases and J by 1 base, with 16 bases between them. The CDR3 is made up of 17 amino acids. From germline, CDR1 is SGDLS and CDR2 YYNGEE. The CDR3 region is CASSVDPPGGRNTEAFF. The CDR3 coding sequence is TGTGCCAGCAGCGTAGATCCGCCGGGGGGCCGGAACACTGAAGCTTTCTTT.

There are many counts of this clonotype. The rearrangement uses TRBV7-8 and TRBJ2-5, with D possibly TRBD2 on 6 matching bases. Germline CDR1 is SGHVS and CDR2 is FQNEAQ. Trimming cost V 5 bases and J 2 bases, with 21 bases left between them. This CDR3 is 17 amino acids long. In nucleotides, the CDR3 is TGTGCCAGCAGCCCACGGGTGTGGCGGGGCGATCAAGAGACCCAGTACTTC. This sequence encodes CASSPRVWRGDQETQYF. The full variable domain, in which reference TRBV7-8 and TRBJ2-5 provide the parts outside the CDR3, is GAGVSQSPRYKVAKRGQDVALRCDPISGHVSLFWYQQALGQGPEFLTYFQNEAQLDKSGLPSDRFFAERPEGSVSTLKIQRTQQEDSAVYLCASSPRVWRGDQETQYFGPGTRLLVL.

This chain connects TRBV28 to TRBJ1-5; 9 bases agree with TRBD1. The CDR3 is 14 amino acids. The germline CDR1 and CDR2 sequences are MDHEN and SYDVKM. V gave up 11 bases and J gave up 4 bases; unmatched junction bases: 9. The DNA for the CDR3 is TGTGCCGGATCGACAGGGGGTAGGAATCAGCCCCAGCATTTT. It is translated as CAGSTGGRNQPQHF.

There are many counts of this clonotype. The gene calls are TRBV24-1 and TRBJ2-2, with D possibly matching TRBD2 (6 bases). Trimming left V 3 bases short and J 4 bases short, with 14 bases between. CDR3 size: 16 residues. Germline V gene sequence: CDR1 KGHDR, CDR2 SFDVKD. In DNA form, the CDR3 reads TGTGCCACCAGTGATCCAACGGGAGTTGGCACCGGGGAGCTGTTTTTT. Encoded protein: CATSDPTGVGTGELFF.